Listed below are T cell receptor beta chains from one sample, sequenced in a study of T cells in Graves' hyperthyroidism and ophthalmopathy. TCRdb re-called the multiplex PCR reads through MiXCR, storing one row per CDR3 protein. Seen here are more than 450,000 distinct CDR3 sequences, 11% to 15% observed once, and the top ten hold approximately 14%. Material: blood. These receptors originate from a woman aged 40 to 50 with Graves' hyperthyroidism. Both conserved end residues are part of each CDR3. The D gene is left open where the match is weak. Where a row states a size, it is once, few, many or the class of an expanded clone; other rows omit it.

D	size	V	J	DNA	CDR3
.	.	TRBV6-1	TRBJ2-7	TGTGCCACCCGCGCGCGGGATTCCGACGAGCAGTACTTC	CATRARDSDEQYF
.	many	TRBV6-1	TRBJ1-1	TGTGCCAGCGCAGGGACATCGGGGTCGAACACTGAAGCTTTCTTT	CASAGTSGSNTEAFF
TRBD2	many	TRBV5-1	TRBJ2-1	TGCGCCAGCAGCCCTTCCCTAGCGGGAGTTAATGAGCAGTTCTTC	CASSPSLAGVNEQFF
TRBD1	few	TRBV10-3	TRBJ2-7	TGTGCGCCCCCCCGGACAGGGATATCCTACGAGCAGTACTTC	CAPPRTGISYEQYF
.	many	TRBV11-2	TRBJ2-7	TGTGCCAGCAGCTTAAGGCGGCAGGGAATCGACGAGCAGTACTTC	CASSLRRQGIDEQYF
.	many	TRBV5-1	TRBJ2-2	TGCGCCAGCAGCTTGGAGGGAGGAGACCCCGGGGAGCTGTTTTTT	CASSLEGGDPGELFF
.	.	TRBV28	TRBJ2-7	TGTGCCAGCAGCGAAGCCCCGACACCGCCCCACGAGCAGTACTTC	CASSEAPTPPHEQYF
.	.	TRBV18	TRBJ2-7	TGTGCCAGCTCATCGGACAACCCCTACGAGCAGTACTTC	CASSSDNPYEQYF
.	.	TRBV20-1	TRBJ2-1	TGCAGTGCTAGACCTCCCGCTAGTAACAATGAGCAGTTCTTC	CSARPPASNNEQFF
.	many	TRBV7-3	TRBJ2-7	TGTGCGAGCAGCTCCCGGGGAGGGGGATACGAGCAGTACTTC	CASSSRGGGYEQYF
.	many	TRBV3-1	TRBJ2-2	TGTGCCAGCAGCCAAGATCCGGGAAACGGGGAGCTGTTTTTT	CASSQDPGNGELFF
.	.	TRBV29-1	TRBJ1-1	TGCAGCGTTGTTCCGGGGACTGAAGCTTTCTTT	CSVVPGTEAFF
TRBD1	.	TRBV27	TRBJ2-2	TGTGCCAGCAGTTCGCCACAGGGGGCGCATATCCCCGGGGAGCTGTTTTTT	CASSSPQGAHIPGELFF
.	many	TRBV24-1	TRBJ2-3	TGTGCCACCAGTGAGTCCGGGACCCCGAAGGTCATACAGCAAGATACGCAGTATTTT	CATSESGTPKVIQQDTQYF
.	few	TRBV7-9	TRBJ2-5	TGTGCCAGCAGCAACCTGTACCAAGAGACCCAGTACTTC	CASSNLYQETQYF
.	many	TRBV25-1	TRBJ1-1	TGTGCCAGCAGTGAATCAAGACTCCAGAACACTGAAGCTTTCTTT	CASSESRLQNTEAFF
.	.	TRBV7-9	TRBJ2-7	TGTGCCAGCAGCTCACCACGACTCTACGAGCAGTACTTC	CASSSPRLYEQYF
TRBD1	few	TRBV7-9	TRBJ2-1	TGTGCCAGCAGCCGGACAGGGGGCAAGGGCAATGAGCAGTTCTTC	CASSRTGGKGNEQFF
.	.	TRBV5-5	TRBJ1-4	TGTGCCAGCAGCGCTACAGCAGGGAATAATGAAAAACTGTTTTTT	CASSATAGNNEKLFF
TRBD1	many	TRBV10-3	TRBJ1-5	TGTGCCATCAGCGAACAGGGGGCGCAGCGGCCCCAGCATTTT	CAISEQGAQRPQHF
.	.	TRBV11-2	TRBJ2-7	TGCGCCAGCAGCCAACGATTGGGCGGAGATTCCTACGAGCAGTACTTC	CASSQRLGGDSYEQYF
.	.	TRBV24-1	TRBJ2-2	TGTGCCACCAGTGATTTAGGCAGAAAGAACACCGGGGAGCTGTTTTTT	CATSDLGRKNTGELFF
TRBD1	many	TRBV6-1	TRBJ1-1	TGTGCCAGCAGACCGGGACAGGGCACCGTGGGGGGCACTGAAGCTTTCTTT	CASRPGQGTVGGTEAFF